This T cell receptor (beta chain) was sequenced in a study of cytomegalovirus exposure and HLA in healthy donors. Researchers ran the PCR with 60 Vbeta and 13 Jbeta primers. Sequencing used immunoSEQ multiplex PCR; TCRdb keeps in-frame clones, though not all of them. The table lists fewer than 130,000 clones, less than 85% of them singletons. Looked up from germline, CDR1 is SGHRS and CDR2 is YFSETQ. V trimming: 4 bases; J trimming: 4 bases; junction bases outside the gene matches: 2. CDR3 length: 13 residues. The receptor's source is a man under 40 in good health and CMV-seropositive. The sequencing input was PBMCs. The chain combines TRBV5-1 with TRBJ1-2; 9 bases line up with TRBD1. DNA for the CDR3: TGCGCCAGCAGCCCGACAGGGGGCTATGGCTACACCTTC. It is translated as CASSPTGGYGYTF.